This T cell receptor beta chain was identified during a study of T cells after yellow fever vaccination (dated by TCRdb to between 2019 and 2020). The study in broad terms: The SMART-Seq v4 Ultra Low Input RNA kit was used to prepare libraries from fractions with low cell numbers. To follow T-cell clones before and after primary and booster YFV17D yellow fever vaccination, bulk TCR alpha and beta repertoires were sequenced over time. The cohort comprised two healthy male donors, one aged 18 to 29 and one aged 30 to 40 years. Bulk PBMC replicates and cell subsets were isolated from blood drawn at multiple timepoints before and after both primary and secondary immunization. Summary of the overall study and its limitations: A small share of clonotypes occurred in both CD4 and CD8 compartments, likely arising from convergent recombination. Because abundant contaminating clonotypes from the bulk population could be contained in FACS-sorted repertoires, computational filtering was required. The study included only a couple of donors, which limits how far the findings can be generalized. After the booster, most of the clones that had expanded following primary vaccination were detected again (96% of CD4 and around 90% of CD8), which suggests that memory was broadly maintained. Compared with the primary T-cell response, the secondary T-cell response was faster but weaker, reaching its peak on day 5 rather than on day 15.

The treatment or condition label, read with the paper, signifies: live attenuated yellow fever vaccine strain. A standard Ficoll-Paque protocol was used to isolate PBMCs from peripheral blood. Dynabeads CD4 and CD8 positive selection kits were used to isolate CD4 and CD8 T-cell fractions. TriZol was used to extract RNA from bulk PBMCs, CD4 and CD8 fractions, and dextramer-positive and dextramer-negative fractions. This clonotype has ten or more counts. The antigen it recognizes is unknown. Per-base qualities were not stored, and no clone one base away is much larger. Trimming leaves V shorter by 6 bases and J shorter by 8 bases, with the junction holding 6 bases beyond the gene matches. The CDR3 goes from the cysteine to the phenylalanine over 14 residues. Just the 42-base CDR3 DNA is kept, in frame starting at base 1. As encoded in the germline V gene, CDR1 is MNHNS while CDR2 is SASEGT. Synthesis of TCR cDNA relied on 5'RACE template switching, a step that introduced a universal primer site along with unique molecular identifiers. cDNA synthesis was primed from both the TCR alpha and TCR beta constant segments. Libraries were amplified in two PCR steps, with sample barcodes and sequencing adapters added in the second step. Sequencing of libraries was performed on Illumina HiSeq 2500 (2x100 bp) or NovaSeq (2x150 bp). The authors processed their data as follows. MIGEC was used to demultiplex reads and collapse the reads into UMI consensus sequences, and MiXCR was used for V(D)J alignment. Clonotypes responding to the vaccine were identified with edgeR on replicate PBMC samples, with the criteria of FDR below 0.01 and a log2 fold change above 5 up to day 15. Each bulk clonotype received a CD4 or CD8 identity based on whether the sequenced CD4 or CD8 repertoire contained that clonotype at higher abundance. TCRdb reran the public reads through fastp at Q25 and MiXCR, keeping productive beta chains. Each CDR3 protein gets just one entry, which takes the most common genes and DNA from the rows behind it. For this entry, the V and J calls and clone size follow TCRdb and not the study's own pipeline. The sample contains more than 90,000 distinct CDR3 sequences, roughly 8.9% of them found a single time. The biggest ten clones account for approximately 24% of the sample.

This chain is built from TRBV6-1 and TRBJ2-1, and 11 junction bases match TRBD1. This specimen consisted of CD8+ T cells sorted from PBMCs, obtained 45 days after the yellow fever booster vaccination. The clonotype was recovered from a man under 40 who received the YFV17D yellow fever vaccine. The CDR3 sequence is CASSPGQGAHEQFF. The DNA sequence reads TGTGCCAGCAGCCCCGGACAGGGGGCGCATGAGCAGTTCTTC.